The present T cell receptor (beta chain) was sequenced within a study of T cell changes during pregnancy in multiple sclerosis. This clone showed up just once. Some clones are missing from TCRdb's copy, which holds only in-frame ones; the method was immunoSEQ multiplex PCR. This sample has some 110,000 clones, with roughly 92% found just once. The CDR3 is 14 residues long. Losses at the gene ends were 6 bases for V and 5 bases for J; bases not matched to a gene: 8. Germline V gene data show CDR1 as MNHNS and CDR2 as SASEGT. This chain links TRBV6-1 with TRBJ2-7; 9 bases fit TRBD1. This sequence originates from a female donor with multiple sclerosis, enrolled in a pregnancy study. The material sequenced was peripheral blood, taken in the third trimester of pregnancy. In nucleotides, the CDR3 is TGTGCCAGCAGCCCCACAGGACAGGGGAACGAGCAGTACTTC. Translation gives CASSPTGQGNEQYF.